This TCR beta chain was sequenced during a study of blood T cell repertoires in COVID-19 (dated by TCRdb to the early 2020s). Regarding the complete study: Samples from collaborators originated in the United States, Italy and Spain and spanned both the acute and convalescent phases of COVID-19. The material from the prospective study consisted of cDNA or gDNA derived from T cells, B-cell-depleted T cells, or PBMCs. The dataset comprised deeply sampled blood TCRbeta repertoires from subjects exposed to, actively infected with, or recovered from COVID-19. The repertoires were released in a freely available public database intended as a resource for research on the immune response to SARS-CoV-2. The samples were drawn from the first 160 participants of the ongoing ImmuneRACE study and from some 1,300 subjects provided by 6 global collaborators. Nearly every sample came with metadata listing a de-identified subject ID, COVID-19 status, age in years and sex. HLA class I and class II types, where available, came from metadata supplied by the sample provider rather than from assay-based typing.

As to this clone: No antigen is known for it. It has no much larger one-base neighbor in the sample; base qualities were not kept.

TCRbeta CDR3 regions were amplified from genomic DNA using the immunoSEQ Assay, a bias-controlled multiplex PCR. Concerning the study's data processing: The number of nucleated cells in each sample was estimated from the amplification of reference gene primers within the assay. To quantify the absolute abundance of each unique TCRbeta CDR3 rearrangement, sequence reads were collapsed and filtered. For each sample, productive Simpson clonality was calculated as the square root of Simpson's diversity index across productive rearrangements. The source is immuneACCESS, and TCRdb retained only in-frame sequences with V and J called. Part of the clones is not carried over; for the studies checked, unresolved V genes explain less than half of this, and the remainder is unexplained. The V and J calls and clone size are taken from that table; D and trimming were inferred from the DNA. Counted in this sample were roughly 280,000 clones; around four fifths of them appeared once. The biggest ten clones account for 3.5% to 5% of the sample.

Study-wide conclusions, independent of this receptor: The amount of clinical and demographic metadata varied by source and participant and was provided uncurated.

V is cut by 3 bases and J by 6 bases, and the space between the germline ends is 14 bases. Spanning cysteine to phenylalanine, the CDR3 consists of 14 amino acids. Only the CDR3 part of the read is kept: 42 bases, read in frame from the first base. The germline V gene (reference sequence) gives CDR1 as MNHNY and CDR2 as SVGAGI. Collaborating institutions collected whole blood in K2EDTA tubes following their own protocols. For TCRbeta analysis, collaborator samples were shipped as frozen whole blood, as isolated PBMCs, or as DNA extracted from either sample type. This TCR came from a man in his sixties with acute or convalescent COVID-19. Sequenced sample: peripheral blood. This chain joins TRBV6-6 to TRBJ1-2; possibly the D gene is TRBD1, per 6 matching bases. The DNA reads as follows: TGTGCCAGCAGTTATTACAGGGCCGGCGATGGCTACACCTTC. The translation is CASSYYRAGDGYTF.